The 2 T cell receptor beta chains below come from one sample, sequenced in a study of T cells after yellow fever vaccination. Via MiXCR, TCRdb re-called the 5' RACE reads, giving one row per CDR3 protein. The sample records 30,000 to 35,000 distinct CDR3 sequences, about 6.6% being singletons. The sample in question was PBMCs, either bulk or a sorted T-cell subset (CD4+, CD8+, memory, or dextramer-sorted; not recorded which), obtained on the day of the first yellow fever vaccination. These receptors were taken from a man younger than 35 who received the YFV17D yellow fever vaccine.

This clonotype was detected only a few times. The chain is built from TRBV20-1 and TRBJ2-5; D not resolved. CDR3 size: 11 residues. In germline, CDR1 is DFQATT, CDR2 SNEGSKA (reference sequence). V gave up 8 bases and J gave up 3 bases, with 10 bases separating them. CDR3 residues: CSPLGKETQYF. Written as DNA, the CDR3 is TGCAGTCCCCTTGGCAAAGAGACCCAGTACTTC.

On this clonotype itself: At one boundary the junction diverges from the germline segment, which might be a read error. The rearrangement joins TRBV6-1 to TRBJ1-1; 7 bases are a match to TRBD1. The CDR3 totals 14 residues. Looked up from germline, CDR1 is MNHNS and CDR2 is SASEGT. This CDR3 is CVSNRQGVNTEAFF. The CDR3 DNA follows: TGTGTCAGCAATCGACAGGGAGTGAACACTGAAGCTTTCTTT.